Following are 10 T cell receptor beta chains from one sample sequenced in a study of healthy donors' naive CD4 and CD8 T cells. A linear amplification protocol produced the TCR libraries from around 510 ng of total RNA. In TCRdb, the reads were re-called with MiXCR into one record per CDR3 protein. The repertoire holds 200,000 or so distinct CDR3 sequences, with about four fifths as singletons. Source material: naive CD4+ and CD8+ T cells sorted from blood, pooled from several donors. Receptor source: a pool of human donors in good health; the sample pools cells from several healthy donors.

This clonotype was counted a few times. The chain couples TRBV29-1 to TRBJ1-2; 9 nucleotides align to TRBD1. The CDR3 sequence is 14 residues long. Germline values: CDR1 SQVTM, CDR2 ANQGSEA. The junction had 13 bases not matched to a gene; V was cut back by 8 bases and J by 6 bases. The CDR3 DNA sequence: TGCAGCAGCCGGGACAGGGAGATCGGTGATGGCTACACCTTC. Translation gives CSSRDREIGDGYTF.

CDR3 nucleotides: TGCAGCGTTGAAGTTGGGACAAGCACAGATACGCAGTATTTT. It encodes CSVEVGTSTDTQYF. The chain recombines TRBV29-1 with TRBJ2-3, with D perhaps TRBD1 (6 bases). CDR1 SQVTM and CDR2 ANQGSEA come from the germline V gene. Deletions cut 1 base from V and 0 bases from J, with 8 bases between. This CDR3 is 14 amino acids long.

This rearrangement joins TRBV20-1 to TRBJ2-3; 8 nucleotides match TRBD1. The germline V gene has CDR1 DFQATT and CDR2 SNEGSKA (reference sequence). V shed 2 bases, J shed 1 base, and the junction held 5 bases outside the gene matches. The CDR3 extends over 15 amino acids. The CDR3 here is CSARRQGQGTDTQYF. CDR3 coding DNA: TGCAGTGCTAGAAGACAGGGACAGGGCACAGATACGCAGTATTTT.

The chain couples TRBV10-3 to TRBJ2-1; D possibly corresponds to TRBD2 (5 bases). CDR3 size: 17 residues. V lost 3 bases to trimming and J lost 6 bases, with 21 bases between them. CDR1 ENHRY and CDR2 SYGVKD come from the germline V gene. CDR3 amino acids: CAISDRGRSRPSNEQFF. The CDR3 bases are TGTGCCATCAGTGACCGGGGTAGGAGCCGACCCTCCAATGAGCAGTTCTTC.

There are a few counts of this clonotype. The rearrangement links TRBV29-1 to TRBJ2-1; TRBD1 might be the D (5 bases). The CDR3 is made up of 12 amino acids. V was pared by 4 bases and J by 7 bases, with 11 bases between. Germline V lookup: CDR1 SQVTM, CDR2 ANQGSEA. The CDR3 region is CSVGPGRNEQFF. In DNA, the CDR3 is TGCAGCGTTGGGCCAGGGCGGAATGAGCAGTTCTTC.

This chain joins TRBV5-6 and TRBJ1-6; D remains ambiguous. The CDR3 runs 14 residues. The germline V and J ends were trimmed by 0 bases and 7 bases, with 8 bases remaining between them. Germline V CDR1 and CDR2: SGHDT, YYEEEE. The CDR3, as DNA: TGTGCCAGCAGCTTGGACAATCGAAATTCACCCCTCCACTTT. It encodes CASSLDNRNSPLHF.

CDR3 protein: CSVEDSASIYGQFF. In nucleotides, the CDR3 is TGCAGCGTTGAAGATTCAGCCTCGATTTATGGGCAGTTCTTC. The V call is TRBV29-1, the J call TRBJ2-1; D unresolved. Trimming removed 0 bases from V and 12 bases from J, with 18 bases in between. Germline loops: CDR1 SQVTM, CDR2 ANQGSEA. This CDR3 has 14 amino acids.

The rearrangement joins TRBV11-1 to TRBJ2-1, with a tentative D call TRBD1 (6 bases). Trimming stripped 1 base from V and 6 bases from J, with 10 bases between. Germline V gene data show CDR1 as SGHAT and CDR2 as FQDESV (reference sequence). The CDR3 runs to 14 residues. CDR3 sequence reads: CASSLGGRSNEQFF. In DNA, the CDR3 is TGTGCCAGCAGCTTAGGGGGGCGGTCCAATGAGCAGTTCTTC.

This chain joins TRBV30 and TRBJ1-1; D is ambiguous. Between the trimmed V and J ends, which lost 0 bases and 1 base, there was a span of 6 bases. The germline V gene encodes CDR1 GTSNPN and CDR2 SVGIG (reference sequence). The CDR3 length is 13 residues. This CDR3 reads CAWSVVRNTEAFF. In DNA, the CDR3 is TGTGCCTGGAGTGTAGTTCGGAACACTGAAGCTTTCTTT.

V and J are TRBV30 and TRBJ2-7; D call uncertain. From germline, CDR1 is GTSNPN and CDR2 SVGIG (reference sequence). Trimming shortened V by 0 bases and J by 0 bases, and 6 bases separated the two germline ends. The CDR3 has 13 amino acids. The CDR3 loop reads CAWSVSSSYEQYF. The CDR3 coding sequence is TGTGCCTGGAGTGTAAGCAGCTCCTACGAGCAGTACTTC.